The rows below give T cell receptor beta chains drawn from one sample of a study of blood T cell repertoires in COVID-19. The method was immunoSEQ multiplex PCR; TCRdb's version includes in-frame clones alone and lacks a portion of them. The sample records around 190,000 clones, around 85% being singletons. The source material was peripheral blood. These receptor sequences come from a woman aged 55 to 70 with acute or convalescent COVID-19. The CDR3 runs from the conserved cysteine through the conserved F or W.

CASSPLSEQFF	TRBV2	TRBJ2-1
CASSQGQGARNSPLHF	TRBV3-1/TRBV3-2	TRBJ1-6
CAWSYVGRTDTQYF	TRBV30	TRBJ2-3
CASSNNRGLVSTEAFF	TRBV28	TRBJ1-1
CASSQEQGANQPQHF	TRBV18	TRBJ1-5
CASREGVLNQPQHF	TRBV19	TRBJ1-5
CASSRDGSNQPQHF	TRBV6-5	TRBJ1-5
CASSPQYTEAFF	TRBV2	TRBJ1-1
CASRPGGRFYEQYF	TRBV28	TRBJ2-7
CASSTSGTGFLQETQYF	TRBV6-2/TRBV6-3	TRBJ2-5
CASSLAPLPVLEQYF	TRBV7-9	TRBJ2-7
CASYGLDDYGYTF	TRBV3-1/TRBV3-2	TRBJ1-2
CASSQGSGRRETQYF	TRBV3-1/TRBV3-2	TRBJ2-5
CASSYPRGTVNEQFF	TRBV28	TRBJ2-1
CASSQRGGDTEAFF	TRBV4-1	TRBJ1-1
CASSRTSGQQETQYF	TRBV10-2	TRBJ2-5
CASSPVRQTGGQPQHF	TRBV19	TRBJ1-5
CASSLEPPDEQYF	TRBV5-1	TRBJ2-7
CASSETGHGYTF	TRBV6-1	TRBJ1-2
CASSFSGTGSLNEQFF	TRBV5-1	TRBJ2-1
CASRRLAAGELFF	TRBV7-6	TRBJ2-2
CASSSGTVLGQPQHF	TRBV6-2/TRBV6-3	TRBJ1-5
CASSLADRGGRETQYF	TRBV5-1	TRBJ2-5
CAISPSDTEAFF	TRBV10-3	TRBJ1-1
CASHGQAGQPQHF	TRBV25-1	TRBJ1-5
CAWSVQGLASLYEQYF	TRBV30	TRBJ2-7
CASSQTAGNEKLFF	TRBV7-6	TRBJ1-4
CASRVSGSSYEQYF	TRBV28	TRBJ2-7
CASSLPTGATGELFF	TRBV5-1	TRBJ2-2
CASSLSWGNAGGSTDTQYF	TRBV5-1	TRBJ2-3
CASQGAGRNQPQHF	TRBV2	TRBJ1-5
CAVSGPNHQETQYF	TRBV28	TRBJ2-5
CASSFLEYEQYF	TRBV28	TRBJ2-7
CASSGDRGNYGYTF	TRBV19	TRBJ1-2
CASSFATGGSGYTF	TRBV11-2	TRBJ1-2
CASSFSTVYNEQFF	TRBV11-3	TRBJ2-1
CAISEPGRGETQYF	TRBV10-3	TRBJ2-5